This T cell receptor (beta chain) came from a study of cytomegalovirus exposure and HLA in healthy donors. Background on the study: When 350 to 500 donors were genotyped, just over 80% of them were found to fall in the Caucasian-associated ancestry cluster. The study's findings and limits: When analyzed later, the rates of TCR association showed variation by HLA locus, with DRB1 the most and HLA-C the fewest.

Note on this clone: Its antigen remains unknown.

CDR3 length: 15 residues. With 6 bases clipped from V and 6 bases from J, the junction kept 9 bases outside the gene matches. The germline V gene has CDR1 MDHEN and CDR2 SYDVKM. The study ran its PCR with 60 Vbeta and 13 Jbeta primers. Repertoires were generated with immunoSEQ multiplex PCR, while TCRdb's copy carries only in-frame clones and drops some. Here the sample spans fewer than 130,000 clones, 60% to 85% being singletons. Source material: PBMCs. This TCR derives from a woman aged 55-70 years in good health and CMV-seropositive. The rearrangement uses TRBV28 and TRBJ2-4; TRBD1 matches at 9 bases. CDR3 loop: CASSLTGGAGNIQYF. The CDR3 nucleotides are TGTGCCAGCAGCCTTACAGGGGGCGCGGGAAACATTCAGTACTTC.